The clone carrying this T cell receptor beta chain was seen a few times. Its antigen is undetermined. The entry originates in a study of beta chain features in type 1 diabetes. Study summary: There was similarity between patients and healthy donors in age, gender and cell yields. Broader study findings: Shorter TCRB CDR3s, moderately but significantly so, were found in Type 1 diabetes patients in all four CD4+ subsets.

Investigators reverse transcribed all isolated RNA, so they sequenced expressed TCRB transcripts. Repertoires were generated with immunoSEQ multiplex PCR, while TCRdb's copy carries only in-frame clones and drops some. Of around 250,000 clones listed, 11% to 15% are singletons. The clonotype originates from a man aged 25-40 years with type 1 diabetes. The sample was naive CD4+ T cells from blood.

CDR3 sequence (DNA): TGTGCCAGCAGTTACGAGGGACAGAACACAGATACGCAGTATTTT. Its translation is CASSYEGQNTDTQYF. The chain combines TRBV6-5 with TRBJ2-3, with 7 bases that match TRBD1. Germline CDR1 and CDR2: MNHEY and SVGAGI. This CDR3 is 15 amino acids long. V gave up 2 bases and J gave up 2 bases; unmatched junction bases: 4.